Listed here are 13 T cell receptor beta chains from one sample, sequenced in a study of beta chain features in type 1 diabetes. The antigens these receptors bind are not known. Of the isolated RNA, all was reverse transcribed, and so the sequenced material was expressed TCRB transcripts. The table came from immunoSEQ multiplex PCR; TCRdb's copy has only in-frame clones and leaves some out. Among hundreds of thousands of clones listed, roughly 12% were seen once. Broader study findings: Within each of all four CD4+ subsets, Type 1 diabetes patients had TCRB CDR3s that were moderately but significantly shorter.

The sequenced material came from naive CD4+ T cells from blood. Source of these receptors: a man between 18 and 35 years old with type 1 diabetes.

This clone was found a few times. The gene calls are TRBV28 and TRBJ1-2; no firm D call. This CDR3 is 12 amino acids long. The V gene lost 2 bases and the J gene lost 6 bases, with 7 bases spanning the gap. Per the germline V gene, CDR1 is MDHEN and CDR2 is SYDVKM. CDR3 DNA: TGTGCCAGCAGTTTAATCCAGAATGGCTACACCTTC. This translates into CASSLIQNGYTF.

The chain links TRBV2 to TRBJ2-5; D is ambiguous. This CDR3 spans 14 amino acids. Deletions cut 6 bases from V and 4 bases from J, with 15 bases between. Germline lookup yields CDR1 SNHLY and CDR2 FYNNEI. CDR3 coding DNA: TGTGCCAGCAGCCCGAACCCGGTGGGAGAGACCCAGTACTTC. Its protein product is CASSPNPVGETQYF.

This clone was observed a few times. The gene calls are TRBV21-1 and TRBJ1-4. TRBV21-1 is listed as a pseudogene. The CDR3 length is 15 residues. The CDR3 DNA reads as TGTGCCAGCAGCAGTGTACTCGGGGGAAATGAAAAACTGTTTTTT. It codes for CASSSVLGGNEKLFF.

The rearrangement uses TRBV6-6 and TRBJ1-2; 8 bases agree with TRBD1. With V trimmed by 4 bases and J by 6 bases, 4 bases remained unmatched. Germline assignment: CDR1 MNHNY and CDR2 SVGAGI (reference sequence). This CDR3 is built from 13 residues. CDR3 region: CASSFGQGDGYTF. CDR3 nucleotides: TGTGCCAGCAGTTTCGGACAGGGCGATGGCTACACCTTC.

This rearrangement joins TRBV5-4 to TRBJ2-2; D ambiguous. Germline V gene sequence: CDR1 SGHNT, CDR2 YYREEE (reference sequence). This CDR3 region has 13 residues. V lost 4 bases and J lost 7, with 11 bases in between. The chain's CDR3 is CASSLRTRGELFF. Here the CDR3 DNA reads TGTGCCAGCAGCCTCAGGACGCGCGGGGAGCTGTTTTTT.

V gene TRBV2 combines with J gene TRBJ1-5; D is unclear. CDR1 and CDR2 (germline): SNHLY, FYNNEI. Trimming left V 1 base short and J 4 bases short, with 11 bases between. The CDR3 covers 15 residues. This CDR3 is CASSEEGTANQPQHF. The CDR3 bases are TGTGCCAGCAGTGAAGAAGGAACGGCTAATCAGCCCCAGCATTTT.

This clone was counted a few times. The chain links TRBV28 to TRBJ2-1; 11 bases line up with TRBD2. Trimming cost V 7 bases and J 2 bases; bases outside gene matches: 10. The CDR3 runs 17 residues. The germline V gene encodes CDR1 MDHEN and CDR2 SYDVKM. CDR3 loop: CASNLAGGPLAYNEQFF. CDR3 nucleotides: TGTGCCAGCAATCTAGCGGGGGGTCCATTGGCCTACAATGAGCAGTTCTTC.

A few counts support this clone. J is TRBJ2-1 and V is TRBV7-3; D remains unclear. Germline V gene lookup returns CDR1 SGHTA and CDR2 FQGTGA. The V and J ends lost 1 base and 3 bases respectively, with 13 bases between them. This CDR3 spans 16 amino acids. CDR3 DNA: TGTGCCAGCAGCTTAAGCGCGTGGCAGAACTACAATGAGCAGTTCTTC. This sequence encodes CASSLSAWQNYNEQFF.

The CDR3 sequence: CASRSGTVDQPQHF. The CDR3 DNA sequence: TGTGCCAGCAGATCCGGGACAGTAGATCAGCCCCAGCATTTT. V usage is TRBV5-6 and J usage is TRBJ1-5, with 7 positions matching TRBD1. Germline V gene lookup returns CDR1 SGHDT and CDR2 YYEEEE. The CDR3 has 14 amino acids. V shed 5 bases, J shed 5 bases, and the junction held 7 bases outside the gene matches.

This clone turned up a few times. The rearrangement joins TRBV2 to TRBJ1-6; D gene ambiguous. The CDR3 sequence is 13 residues long. V lost 6 bases and J 7 bases, leaving 10 bases between the germline ends. CDR1 is SNHLY and CDR2 is FYNNEI in the germline V gene. The CDR3 region is CASSLAGNSPLHF. Here the CDR3 DNA reads TGTGCCAGCAGCCTCGCTGGGAATTCACCCCTCCACTTT.

This clone came up a few times. The chain has TRBV7-9 and TRBJ2-1; TRBD2 matches at 10 bases. V gave up 4 bases and J gave up 4 bases; unmatched junction bases: 4. This CDR3 is built from 15 residues. CDR1 is SEHNR and CDR2 is FQNEAQ in the germline V gene (reference sequence). The CDR3 DNA sequence: TGTGCCAGCAGCTCCAGCGGGGGGGCGTACAATGAGCAGTTCTTC. Its protein is CASSSSGGAYNEQFF.

In its sample, this clone was seen a few times. The chain recombines TRBV29-1 with TRBJ2-2, with TRBD1 matching over 10 bases. The CDR3 consists of 13 residues. V dropped 7 bases and J dropped 6; count of bases not matched to a gene: 5. Germline-derived CDR1 and CDR2 are SQVTM and ANQGSEA. In DNA form, the CDR3 reads TGCAGCGGCGCGGGGACAGGGGCCGGGGAGCTGTTTTTT. It specifies CSGAGTGAGELFF.

This clone has a handful of counts. This chain connects TRBV9 to TRBJ2-7, with D perhaps TRBD2 (6 bases). The CDR3 runs 15 residues. CDR1 is SGDLS and CDR2 is YYNGEE in the germline V gene. Trimming removed 1 base at V and 6 bases at J, with 17 bases between. The CDR3 region is CASSVRGTGLSEQYF. CDR3 nucleotide sequence: TGTGCCAGCAGCGTACGGGGGACGGGGCTCTCCGAGCAGTACTTC.